These 29 T cell receptor beta chains came from one sample sequenced in a study of cytomegalovirus exposure and HLA in healthy donors. The PCR used 60 Vbeta and 13 Jbeta primers. Using immunoSEQ multiplex PCR, the repertoire was profiled, and TCRdb retains in-frame clones only, with some absent. The repertoire has approximately 190,000 clones, roughly 73% of them found once; the top ten carry roughly 2.1%. Sequenced: PBMCs. Source of these receptors: a woman aged 25 to 39 in good health and CMV-seropositive.

The chain couples TRBV5-6 to TRBJ2-1, with 9 nucleotides matching TRBD1. The J segment lost 2 bases and the V segment lost 3 bases, leaving 3 bases of the junction unmatched. The CDR3 spans 15 residues. CDR1 and CDR2 from the germline V gene are SGHDT and YYEEEE. This CDR3 is CASSSDRGTYNEQFF. CDR3 sequence (DNA): TGTGCCAGCAGCTCGGACAGGGGAACCTACAATGAGCAGTTCTTC.

This clone was seen more than once but under ten times. The V and J genes are TRBV11-2 and TRBJ1-2; D possibly corresponds to TRBD1 (6 bases). Trimming left V 3 bases short and J 4 bases short, with 15 bases between. In germline, CDR1 is SGHAT, CDR2 FQNNGV. The CDR3 has 15 amino acids. CDR3 sequence (DNA): TGTGCCAGCAGCTTGCATAGAGGGGACACCTATGGCTACACCTTC. Protein sequence: CASSLHRGDTYGYTF. The complete variable domain, with remaining parts taken from reference TRBV11-2 and TRBJ1-2, reads EAGVAQSPRYKIIEKRQSVAFWCNPISGHATLYWYQQILGQGPKLLIQFQNNGVVDDSQLPKDRFSAERLKGVDSTLKIQPAKLEDSAVYLCASSLHRGDTYGYTFGSGTRLTVV.

The J gene is TRBJ2-1, the V gene TRBV15; a possible D gene is TRBD2 (7 bases). This CDR3 region has 14 residues. The germline V and J ends were trimmed by 0 bases and 10 bases, with 13 bases remaining between them. Germline V gene lookup returns CDR1 LNHNV and CDR2 YYDKDF (reference sequence). Here the CDR3 DNA reads TGTGCCACCAGCAGAGATCCAGAGGGGGGGGAGCAGTTCTTC. Translated, it gives CATSRDPEGGEQFF.

This chain links TRBV2 with TRBJ1-6, with TRBD1 identical over 7 bases. Germline V CDR1 and CDR2: SNHLY, FYNNEI. The V gene end was trimmed by 6 bases and the J gene end by 6 bases; junction bases not matched to a gene: 11. CDR3 length: 16 amino acids. CDR3 in amino acids: CASRVATGAANSPLHF. The CDR3 DNA is TGTGCCAGCAGAGTTGCTACAGGGGCGGCTAATTCACCCCTCCACTTT.

The genes are TRBV4-3 and TRBJ1-4, with TRBD1 identical over 8 bases. The germline CDR1 and CDR2 sequences are LGHNA and YSLEER. The length of the CDR3 is 15 residues. V was clipped by 4 bases and J by 6 bases; unmatched bases: 7. For the CDR3, the DNA is TGCGCCAGCAGCCTCAGCAGGACAGGGTATGAAAAACTGTTTTTT. Encoded protein: CASSLSRTGYEKLFF.

The rearrangement uses TRBV7-2 and TRBJ1-6, with 8 nucleotides matching TRBD1. This CDR3 comprises 17 residues. CDR1 is SGHTA and CDR2 is FQGNSA in the germline V gene. The ends lost 2 bases at V and 9 bases at J; junction bases unmatched: 12. The chain's CDR3 is CASSLLFAGQGISPLHF. The CDR3 region has the DNA TGTGCCAGCAGCTTATTGTTCGCCGGACAGGGAATTTCACCCCTCCACTTT.

V gene TRBV4-3 combines with J gene TRBJ2-7, with TRBD1 as a possible D gene (6 bases). Germline CDR1 and CDR2: LGHNA and YSLEER. This CDR3 spans 15 amino acids. V was shortened by 0 bases and J by 2 bases, with 11 bases between the two germline ends. The CDR3 loop reads CASSQDPQGPYEQYF. The CDR3 coding sequence is TGCGCCAGCAGCCAAGATCCACAGGGACCCTACGAGCAGTACTTC.

CDR3 loop: CASSPRGGGFGTNEKLFF. The CDR3 nucleotides are TGCGCCAGCAGCCCGAGGGGTGGGGGCTTTGGGACTAATGAAAAACTGTTTTTT. The chain joins TRBV5-1 to TRBJ1-4; perhaps TRBD1 as D (6 bases). This CDR3 has 18 residues. The germline V gene has CDR1 SGHRS and CDR2 YFSETQ. Trimming shortened V by 4 bases and J by 2 bases, and 21 bases separated the two germline ends. Combining the CDR3 with reference TRBV5-1 and TRBJ1-4 gives the whole variable domain KAGVTQTPRYLIKTRGQQVTLSCSPISGHRSVSWYQQTPGQGLQFLFEYFSETQRNKGNFPGRFSGRQFSNSRSEMNVSTLELGDSALYLCASSPRGGGFGTNEKLFFGSGTQLSVL.

The sample holds one count of this clone. This sequence joins TRBV5-1 and TRBJ1-1; the D gene is possibly TRBD1 (5 bases). The CDR3 loop spans 14 amino acids. Between the trimmed V and J ends, which lost 0 bases and 3 bases, there was a span of 9 bases. The germline V gene has CDR1 SGHRS and CDR2 YFSETQ. The DNA for the CDR3 is TGCGCCAGCAGCTTGGGGTGGGGGGACACTGAAGCTTTCTTT. Its translation: CASSLGWGDTEAFF. The variable domain in full, completed from reference TRBV5-1 and TRBJ1-1, reads KAGVTQTPRYLIKTRGQQVTLSCSPISGHRSVSWYQQTPGQGLQFLFEYFSETQRNKGNFPGRFSGRQFSNSRSEMNVSTLELGDSALYLCASSLGWGDTEAFFGQGTRLTVV.

This chain joins TRBV27 and TRBJ2-7, with 9 positions matching TRBD1. The CDR3 runs to 15 residues. V trimming: 5 bases; J trimming: 2 bases; junction bases outside the gene matches: 7. The germline CDR1 and CDR2 sequences are MNHEY and SMNVEV (reference sequence). This CDR3 is CASSPGQGRTYEQYF. The CDR3 coding sequence is TGTGCCAGCAGTCCCGGACAGGGGAGAACCTACGAGCAGTACTTC.

The chain couples TRBV11-2 to TRBJ2-2; perhaps TRBD1 as D (6 bases). V shed 4 bases and J shed 6 bases, with 9 bases lying between them. This CDR3 has 13 amino acids. Germline CDR1 and CDR2: SGHAT and FQNNGV. CDR3 in DNA: TGTGCCAGCAGCTACAGGGTAGCCGGGGAGCTGTTTTTT. Translated, it gives CASSYRVAGELFF.

The chain employs TRBV27 and TRBJ1-5; no reliable D call. The CDR3 is made up of 15 amino acids. The V and J ends lost 5 bases and 3 bases respectively, with 14 bases between them. The germline V gene has CDR1 MNHEY and CDR2 SMNVEV (reference sequence). The CDR3 nucleotides are TGTGCCAGCAGTCCGCCTTACAATTACAATCAGCCCCAGCATTTT. Translated: CASSPPYNYNQPQHF.

The chain employs TRBV28 and TRBJ1-4; D is unresolved. The V gene lost 2 bases and the J gene lost 7 bases, with 11 bases spanning the gap. The CDR3 length is 14 residues. Germline V gives CDR1 MDHEN, CDR2 SYDVKM. The CDR3 DNA reads as TGTGCCAGCAGTTTACTAGTCGGGAGTGAAAAACTGTTTTTT. It translates to CASSLLVGSEKLFF.

This chain connects TRBV5-1 to TRBJ2-3; 7 bases match TRBD2. From germline, CDR1 is SGHRS and CDR2 YFSETQ. V was pared by 2 bases and J by 4 bases, with 10 bases of the junction left unmatched. The CDR3 covers 16 residues. The CDR3 nucleotides are TGCGCCAGCAGCTTTTCTGGCGGGGGTGGATCAGATACGCAGTATTTT. Protein sequence: CASSFSGGGGSDTQYF.

The chain couples TRBV28 to TRBJ2-7; weak D call: TRBD2 (6 bases). The germline gives CDR1 MDHEN, CDR2 SYDVKM. With 9 bases removed from V and 4 bases from J, the gap between germline ends came to 19 bases. There are 14 residues in the CDR3. The CDR3 DNA is TGTGCCAGTTCCCCCGGGACTCCTCAGTACGAGCAGTACTTC. Translating gives CASSPGTPQYEQYF.

The chain links TRBV7-3 to TRBJ2-7; weak D call: TRBD1 (5 bases). The CDR3 length is 13 residues. From germline, CDR1 is SGHTA and CDR2 FQGTGA. Trimming cost V 5 bases and J 7 bases, with 15 bases left between them. The CDR3: CASSDRERGEQYF. In DNA form, the CDR3 reads TGTGCCAGCAGCGACAGAGAGCGAGGAGAGCAGTACTTC. The whole variable domain, remainder taken from reference TRBV7-3 and TRBJ2-7, is GAGVSQTPSNKVTEKGKYVELRCDPISGHTALYWYRQSLGQGPEFLIYFQGTGAADDSGLPNDRFFAVRPEGSVSTLKIQRTERGDSAVYLCASSDRERGEQYFGPGTRLTVT.

This clone occurred once. V usage is TRBV7-9 and J usage is TRBJ1-1; a weak D match, TRBD1 (5 bases). The CDR3 has 15 residues. V was pared by 0 bases and J by 5 bases, with 13 bases between. Germline CDR1 SEHNR, CDR2 FQNEAQ (reference sequence). CDR3 amino acids: CASSLAEGWTTEAFF. DNA of the CDR3: TGTGCCAGCAGCTTAGCGGAGGGTTGGACAACTGAAGCTTTCTTT. Based on the CDR3 plus reference TRBV7-9 and TRBJ1-1, the full variable domain is DTGVSQNPRHKITKRGQNVTFRCDPISEHNRLYWYRQTLGQGPEFLTYFQNEAQLEKSRLLSDRFSAERPKGSFSTLEIQRTEQGDSAMYLCASSLAEGWTTEAFFGQGTRLTVV.

The gene calls are TRBV7-9 and TRBJ2-5, with 9 bases fitting TRBD1. Germline-derived CDR1 and CDR2 are SEHNR and FQNEAQ (reference sequence). The V gene end was trimmed by 3 bases and the J gene end by 4 bases; junction bases not matched to a gene: 6. CDR3 size: 15 residues. The CDR3 DNA follows: TGTGCCAGCAGCTTCGGACAGGGGAGGATAGAGACCCAGTACTTC. Translating it yields CASSFGQGRIETQYF.

This clone was detected only a few times. The V and J genes are TRBV7-2 and TRBJ2-7; D may be TRBD2 (7 bases). The germline V gene encodes CDR1 SGHTA and CDR2 FQGNSA. This CDR3 is built from 15 residues. The V end lost 4 bases, the J end lost 3 bases, and 16 bases lay between the germline ends. The CDR3 region is CASSWSQGGGYEQYF. The DNA of the CDR3 is TGTGCCAGCAGCTGGTCTCAGGGAGGGGGCTACGAGCAGTACTTC.

V is TRBV2 and J is TRBJ1-2; TRBD1 aligns across 10 bases. V was pared by 7 bases and J by 6 bases, with 5 bases of the junction left unmatched. The CDR3 runs 13 residues. The germline V gene has CDR1 SNHLY and CDR2 FYNNEI. CDR3 DNA: TGTGCCAGCATTTCCGACAGGGGGCATGGCTACACCTTC. It codes for CASISDRGHGYTF.

The V gene is TRBV2, the J gene TRBJ2-7, with TRBD2 as a possible D gene (6 bases). The germline CDR1 and CDR2 sequences are SNHLY and FYNNEI. V lost 5 bases to trimming and J lost 12 bases, with 14 bases between them. CDR3 size: 11 residues. The chain's CDR3 is CASSNGGTRYF. The CDR3 DNA reads TGTGCCAGCAGTAATGGGGGGACCCGGTACTTC.

V usage is TRBV29-1 and J usage is TRBJ2-5, with 7 positions matching TRBD2. J lost 4 bases, V lost 2 bases, and 7 bases had no gene match. Germline V gene data show CDR1 as SQVTM and CDR2 as ANQGSEA. The CDR3 loop spans 14 amino acids. CDR3 region: CSVEWAGGGETQYF. For the CDR3, the DNA is TGCAGCGTTGAATGGGCGGGCGGGGGAGAGACCCAGTACTTC.

There are a few counts of this clone. This sequence joins TRBV7-9 and TRBJ2-5; D might be TRBD2 (5 bases). Trimming removed 1 base at V and 7 bases at J, with 16 bases between. The CDR3 consists of 15 residues. Germline V gene lookup returns CDR1 SEHNR and CDR2 FQNEAQ (reference sequence). As DNA, the CDR3 is TGTGCCAGCAGCTTAGATCCGAGGACCCGGGGGACCCAGTACTTC. This codes for CASSLDPRTRGTQYF.

This clone turned up a few times. This chain joins TRBV7-9 and TRBJ1-1, with D unclear. Deletions cut 3 bases from V and 1 base from J, with 3 bases between. Germline CDR1 and CDR2: SEHNR and FQNEAQ (reference sequence). The CDR3 spans 12 residues. The CDR3 nucleotides read TGTGCCAGCAGCTTCAGGAACACTGAAGCTTTCTTT. Translation: CASSFRNTEAFF.

V usage is TRBV5-4 and J usage is TRBJ2-7, with TRBD2 as a possible D gene (7 bases). Germline lookup yields CDR1 SGHNT and CDR2 YYREEE (reference sequence). V lost 4 bases, J lost 0 bases, and 17 bases lay in between. CDR3 length: 16 amino acids. CDR3 in amino acids: CASSPGTPGGSYEQYF. The CDR3 nucleotides read TGTGCCAGCAGCCCCGGGACACCGGGGGGCTCCTACGAGCAGTACTTC. Using reference TRBV5-4 and TRBJ2-7 for the parts outside the CDR3, the full variable domain is ETGVTQSPTHLIKTRGQQVTLRCSSQSGHNTVSWYQQALGQGPQFIFQYYREEENGRGNFPPRFSGLQFPNYSSELNVNALELDDSALYLCASSPGTPGGSYEQYFGPGTRLTVT.

Notes on this clone: This sample includes further DNA sequences coding for the same CDR3. V is TRBV5-1 and J is TRBJ1-2; D unresolved. CDR3 length: 13 amino acids. The V and J ends lost 0 bases and 3 bases respectively, with 6 bases between them. Germline V gene data show CDR1 as SGHRS and CDR2 as YFSETQ. This chain's CDR3 is CASSLEGDYGYTF. In DNA, the CDR3 is TGCGCCAGCAGCTTGGAGGGAGACTATGGCTACACCTTC.

The chain combines TRBV29-1 with TRBJ1-1; weak D call: TRBD1 (6 bases). The germline CDR1 and CDR2 sequences are SQVTM and ANQGSEA. Trimming cost V 4 bases and J 6 bases, with 18 bases left between them. The CDR3 runs 14 residues. The CDR3 here is CSVALTGRVSEAFF. CDR3 sequence (DNA): TGCAGCGTTGCTCTAACAGGGAGAGTATCTGAAGCTTTCTTT.

This clone was counted only a few times. V usage is TRBV7-9 and J usage is TRBJ2-7; D is perhaps TRBD2 (6 bases). Germline V gives CDR1 SEHNR, CDR2 FQNEAQ (reference sequence). V was clipped by 1 base and J by 2 bases, with 12 bases between them. The CDR3 contains 15 residues. This CDR3 is CASSLDPSGAYEQYF. The CDR3 nucleotides read TGTGCCAGCAGCTTAGATCCCTCGGGGGCCTACGAGCAGTACTTC.

The V gene is TRBV5-1, the J gene TRBJ2-5; TRBD2 agrees at 9 bases. The CDR3 runs to 16 residues. V dropped 2 bases and J dropped 5; count of bases not matched to a gene: 10. The germline V gene has CDR1 SGHRS and CDR2 YFSETQ. In DNA form, the CDR3 reads TGCGCCAGCAGCTTTGGGGTAGCGGGAGTTAGGGAGACCCAGTACTTC. Amino acids: CASSFGVAGVRETQYF.